These 9 T cell receptor beta chains were sequenced from one sample in a study of T cell responses to AZD1222 COVID-19 vaccine. Assay used: immunoSEQ multiplex PCR; TCRdb lists only in-frame clones, some missing. The profile covers around 120,000 clones, with 70% to 90% appearing a single time and roughly 2.5% taken by the ten largest. Specimen: peripheral blood, collected 28 days after the second AZD1222 dose. These receptors originate from an adult who received the AZD1222 COVID-19 vaccine.

The chain uses TRBV2 and TRBJ1-5; no clear D gene. Germline V gene sequence: CDR1 SNHLY, CDR2 FYNNEI. V lost 11 bases, J lost 3 bases, and 11 bases lay in between. CDR3 length: 12 amino acids. CDR3 DNA sequence: TGTGCCTCACGTGGTTTCAATCAGCCCCAGCATTTT. This translates into CASRGFNQPQHF.

The chain couples TRBV20-1 to TRBJ1-1, with D hard to call. The CDR3 totals 13 residues. The ends were cut back, 3 bases at V and 0 bases at J, with 8 bases in the middle. Germline-derived CDR1 and CDR2 are DFQATT and SNEGSKA (reference sequence). The CDR3 here is CSASVGVNTEAFF. The CDR3 DNA follows: TGCAGTGCTAGTGTCGGGGTGAACACTGAAGCTTTCTTT.

The chain uses TRBV9 and TRBJ2-1, with 7 nucleotides matching TRBD2. V dropped 4 bases and J dropped 6; count of bases not matched to a gene: 10. The CDR3 has 15 residues. From germline, CDR1 is SGDLS and CDR2 YYNGEE. The CDR3 region is CASSPLQLASNEQFF. The CDR3, as DNA: TGTGCCAGCAGCCCTTTACAACTAGCGAGCAATGAGCAGTTCTTC.

The chain combines TRBV4-1 with TRBJ1-5, with 7 bases aligning to TRBD1. CDR3 length: 17 residues. The J segment lost 9 bases and the V segment lost 0 bases, leaving 14 bases of the junction unmatched. Germline CDR1 MGHRA, CDR2 YSYEKL. The CDR3 DNA sequence: TGCGCCAGCAGCCAAGATCCAGGTGACAGGGTTCGGGGGCCCCAGCATTTT. Protein: CASSQDPGDRVRGPQHF.

CDR3 nucleotides: TGTGCCAGCAGATTCGATCAATACGAGCAGTACTTC. Translated: CASRFDQYEQYF. The chain links TRBV28 to TRBJ2-7; D uncertain. V lost 6 bases to trimming and J lost 4 bases, with 10 bases between them. The germline V gene has CDR1 MDHEN and CDR2 SYDVKM. The CDR3 is 12 amino acids.

This rearrangement joins TRBV6-5 to TRBJ1-2; weak D call: TRBD1 (6 bases). Trimming shortened V by 8 bases and J by 8 bases, and 15 bases separated the two germline ends. This CDR3 comprises 12 residues. Germline V gene sequence: CDR1 MNHEY, CDR2 SVGAGI. CDR3 loop: CASLWGASGYTF. The CDR3 DNA sequence: TGTGCCAGCTTGTGGGGGGCTTCCGGCTACACCTTC.

The chain is built from TRBV7-2 and TRBJ2-7; possible D gene TRBD1, 5 bases. Per germline, CDR1 SGHTA and CDR2 FQGNSA. This CDR3 has 15 amino acids. The V end was cut by 3 bases, the J end by 2 bases, with 14 bases between. The CDR3 region has the DNA TGTGCCAGCAGCTTCGCAGGGTCCCCTACCTACGAGCAGTACTTC. Translated, it gives CASSFAGSPTYEQYF.

The gene calls are TRBV20-1 and TRBJ2-7; TRBD1 aligns across 7 bases. Germline V CDR1 and CDR2: DFQATT, SNEGSKA (reference sequence). V was clipped by 3 bases and J by 0 bases; unmatched bases: 8. The CDR3 is 15 residues long. In nucleotides, the CDR3 is TGCAGTGCTAGTGAGGCGGCAGGGGGCTCCTACGAGCAGTACTTC. Translating it yields CSASEAAGGSYEQYF.

The chain couples TRBV9 to TRBJ2-1; 7 nucleotides line up with TRBD1. Per the germline V gene, CDR1 is SGDLS and CDR2 is YYNGEE. V was clipped by 0 bases and J by 6 bases; unmatched bases: 6. This CDR3 has 15 residues. The CDR3 sequence: CASSVVTGFLNEQFF. Here the CDR3 DNA reads TGTGCCAGCAGCGTAGTGACAGGGTTTCTCAATGAGCAGTTCTTC.